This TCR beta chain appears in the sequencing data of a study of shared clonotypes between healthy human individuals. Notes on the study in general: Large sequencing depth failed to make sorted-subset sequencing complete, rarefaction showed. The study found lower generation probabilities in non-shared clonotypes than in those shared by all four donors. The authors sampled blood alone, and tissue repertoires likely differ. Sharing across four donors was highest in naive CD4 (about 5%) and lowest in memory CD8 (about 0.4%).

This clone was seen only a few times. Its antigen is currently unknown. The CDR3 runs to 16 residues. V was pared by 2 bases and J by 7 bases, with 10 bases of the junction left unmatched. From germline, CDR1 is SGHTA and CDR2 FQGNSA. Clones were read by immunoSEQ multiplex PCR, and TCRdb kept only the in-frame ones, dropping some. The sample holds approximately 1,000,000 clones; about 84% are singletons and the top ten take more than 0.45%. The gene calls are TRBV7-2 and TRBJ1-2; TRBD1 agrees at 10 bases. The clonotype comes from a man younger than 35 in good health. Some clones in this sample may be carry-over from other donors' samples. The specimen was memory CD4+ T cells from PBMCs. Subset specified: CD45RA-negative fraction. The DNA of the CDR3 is TGTGCCAGCAGCTTATTCCGTCGACAGGGGGCGGGTGGCTACACCTTC. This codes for CASSLFRRQGAGGYTF.